This T cell receptor beta chain comes out of a study of identical twins. A single record per CDR3 protein comes from TCRdb applying MiXCR to the 5' RACE reads. Of 700,000 or so distinct CDR3 sequences in the sample, roughly 20% were seen once. Germline loops: CDR1 WNHNN, CDR2 SYGVQD (reference sequence). The CDR3 is 14 amino acids. Trimming pared 4 bases from V and 5 bases from J, leaving 12 bases between. A few counts support this clonotype. Separately, the same data were catalogued under a study of T cells expressing NK-cell markers.

This rearrangement joins TRBV10-1 to TRBJ1-5; TRBD1 might be the D (5 bases). Input material: PBMCs. This sequence was found in a woman aged 18-29 years in good health. Written as DNA, the CDR3 is TGCGCCAGCAGTGGGTACAGGCTCCATCAGCCCCAGCATTTT. Its protein is CASSGYRLHQPQHF.